The next 9 T cell receptor beta chains were all read from a single sample in a study of T cell responses to AZD1222 COVID-19 vaccine. Here immunoSEQ multiplex PCR was the method, and the copy in TCRdb shows in-frame clones only, minus some. In the table there are about 130,000 clones, around 85% of which are singletons. Sequenced here: peripheral blood, sampled 28 days after the second AZD1222 dose. These receptors were obtained from an adult who received the AZD1222 COVID-19 vaccine.

The V gene is TRBV19, the J gene TRBJ1-6; no clear D gene. V lost 10 bases, J lost 4 bases, and 14 bases lay in between. The CDR3 runs 14 residues. Germline assignment: CDR1 LNHDA and CDR2 SQIVND (reference sequence). The CDR3 is CATDPGRYNSPLHF. CDR3 bases: TGTGCCACCGACCCCGGACGGTATAATTCACCCCTCCACTTT. Based on the CDR3 plus reference TRBV19 and TRBJ1-6, the full variable domain is DGGITQSPKYLFRKEGQNVTLSCEQNLNHDAMYWYRQDPGQGLRLIYYSQIVNDFQKGDIAEGYSVSREKKESFPLTVTSAQKNPTAFYLCATDPGRYNSPLHFGNGTRLTVT.

This chain connects TRBV4-1 to TRBJ1-2; 7 bases are shared with TRBD1. Trimming cost V 4 bases and J 6 bases; bases outside gene matches: 5. The germline V gene encodes CDR1 MGHRA and CDR2 YSYEKL. CDR3 length: 13 residues. As DNA, the CDR3 is TGCGCCAGCAGCCTAACAGGGGTAGATGGCTACACCTTC. It yields the protein CASSLTGVDGYTF.

The chain has TRBV19 and TRBJ2-7, with 7 bases matching TRBD1. Germline CDR1 LNHDA, CDR2 SQIVND (reference sequence). The CDR3 totals 14 residues. J was trimmed by 1 base and V by 11 bases; bases with no gene match: 11. The CDR3 bases are TGTGCCTCGACCCCACCGGGACAGTCCTACGAGCAGTACTTC. It yields the protein CASTPPGQSYEQYF. The entire variable domain, with the rest obtained from reference TRBV19 and TRBJ2-7, is as follows: DGGITQSPKYLFRKEGQNVTLSCEQNLNHDAMYWYRQDPGQGLRLIYYSQIVNDFQKGDIAEGYSVSREKKESFPLTVTSAQKNPTAFYLCASTPPGQSYEQYFGPGTRLTVT.

The chain recombines TRBV13 with TRBJ2-1; 8 bases match TRBD2. This CDR3 is built from 15 residues. V was clipped by 5 bases and J by 9 bases; unmatched bases: 12. Germline V gene lookup returns CDR1 PRHDT and CDR2 FYEKMQ (reference sequence). CDR3 in DNA: TGTGCCAGCAGCGCCGGGACTAGTGGGGTGGGTGAGCAGTTCTTC. Amino acid sequence: CASSAGTSGVGEQFF.

This chain uses TRBV6-5 with TRBJ2-7, with 9 nucleotides matching TRBD1. J gave up 4 bases and V 4 bases, and 5 bases lay outside the gene matches. Germline-derived CDR1 and CDR2 are MNHEY and SVGAGI. There are 14 residues in the CDR3. The CDR3 DNA follows: TGTGCCAGCAGTTTGTCGGGACAGGGATACGAGCAGTACTTC. Translating gives CASSLSGQGYEQYF.

J is TRBJ1-2 and V is TRBV7-2; D not certain. This CDR3 contains 17 residues. Between the trimmed V and J ends, which lost 0 bases and 5 bases, there was a span of 19 bases. Germline V gene lookup returns CDR1 SGHTA and CDR2 FQGNSA. CDR3 region: CASSLAPQVALEYGYTF. CDR3 nucleotides: TGTGCCAGCAGCTTAGCGCCCCAGGTCGCTCTTGAATATGGCTACACCTTC.

The chain is built from TRBV6-1 and TRBJ1-2, with no clear D. Trimming removed 1 base from V and 1 base from J, with 10 bases in between. This CDR3 is built from 15 residues. CDR1 and CDR2 (germline): MNHNS, SASEGT. CDR3 region: CASSEGPGYNYGYTF. The CDR3 coding sequence is TGTGCCAGCAGTGAAGGCCCGGGGTATAACTATGGCTACACCTTC.

The chain combines TRBV3-1 (or the pseudogene TRBV3-2) with TRBJ2-5, with 7 bases matching TRBD1. Germline values: CDR1 LGHDT, CDR2 YNNKEL (reference sequence). The CDR3 is 14 amino acids. Germline trimming cut 4 bases from V and 4 bases from J; bases unmatched to any gene: 6. The chain's CDR3 is CASSRRQGVETQYF. CDR3 coding DNA: TGTGCCAGCAGCCGACGACAGGGCGTAGAGACCCAGTACTTC.

This chain uses TRBV3-1 (or the pseudogene TRBV3-2) with TRBJ1-1; a weak D match, TRBD1 (6 bases). The CDR3 is made up of 14 amino acids. Trimming stripped 4 bases from V and 10 bases from J, with 19 bases between. Germline assignment: CDR1 LGHDT and CDR2 YNNKEL (reference sequence). This chain's CDR3 is CASSRPIRGQGAFF. The CDR3 region has the DNA TGTGCCAGCAGCCGACCGATCAGGGGACAAGGAGCTTTCTTT.